A single sample gave rise to the 6 T cell receptor beta chains below, sequenced in a study of T cell changes during pregnancy in multiple sclerosis. Sequenced by immunoSEQ multiplex PCR; TCRdb stores in-frame clones only, minus some. The sample lists tens of thousands of clones, approximately 93% occurring once. The source was CD8+ T cells from peripheral blood mononuclear cells, collected in the second trimester of pregnancy. The origin of the receptors is a female donor with multiple sclerosis, enrolled in a pregnancy study.

The V call is TRBV11-1, the J call TRBJ2-1; tentative D call: TRBD2 (6 bases). The CDR3 length is 12 residues. Trimming took off 5 bases at V and 7 bases at J, with 9 bases between the two ends. Per the germline V gene, CDR1 is SGHAT and CDR2 is FQDESV (reference sequence). The CDR3 DNA is TGTGCCAGCAGCAGACGGGGGAATGAGCAGTTCTTC. Protein sequence: CASSRRGNEQFF.

This sequence joins TRBV5-4 and TRBJ2-3, with TRBD2 matching 12 bases. Germline-derived CDR1 and CDR2 are SGHNT and YYREEE (reference sequence). The CDR3 spans 17 residues. V shed 0 bases, J shed 0 bases, and the junction held 2 bases outside the gene matches. CDR3 loop: CASSLGTSGTSTDTQYF. The CDR3 DNA reads TGTGCCAGCAGCTTGGGGACTAGCGGGACTAGCACAGATACGCAGTATTTT.

The chain links TRBV9 to TRBJ1-3; TRBD1 aligns across 7 bases. Germline trimming cut 4 bases from V and 2 bases from J; bases unmatched to any gene: 3. The CDR3 extends over 14 amino acids. Germline CDR1 reads SGDLS; CDR2 reads YYNGEE. The CDR3: CASSSTGAGNTIYF. The CDR3 nucleotides are TGTGCCAGCAGCTCCACAGGGGCTGGAAACACCATATATTTT.

This clone appeared once. The chain is built from TRBV7-9 and TRBJ2-1, with D perhaps matching TRBD2 (6 bases). The CDR3 totals 15 residues. In germline, CDR1 is SEHNR, CDR2 FQNEAQ (reference sequence). V was pared by 4 bases and J by 0 bases, with 10 bases between. CDR3 coding DNA: TGTGCCAGCAGCTCGGGACTTCTCTCCTACAATGAGCAGTTCTTC. This codes for CASSSGLLSYNEQFF.

This chain's CDR3 is CASRLTTGGFYNEQFF. DNA for the CDR3: TGTGCCAGCAGGCTAACGACAGGGGGGTTCTACAATGAGCAGTTCTTC. The chain is built from TRBV6-4 and TRBJ2-1; 9 bases map to TRBD1. Looked up from germline, CDR1 is MRHNA and CDR2 is SNTAGT. Losses at the gene ends were 6 bases for V and 3 bases for J; bases not matched to a gene: 9. The CDR3 runs 16 residues.

The chain recombines TRBV11-3 with TRBJ2-3; TRBD2 matches at 8 bases. The CDR3 loop spans 20 amino acids. The J segment lost 2 bases and the V segment lost 5 bases, leaving 21 bases of the junction unmatched. Germline values: CDR1 SGHNT, CDR2 YENEEA. For the CDR3, the DNA is TGTGCCAGCAGCCTTAGGGGTAGCGGGATCTCCGTAGGGCCCACAGATACGCAGTATTTT. Protein: CASSLRGSGISVGPTDTQYF.